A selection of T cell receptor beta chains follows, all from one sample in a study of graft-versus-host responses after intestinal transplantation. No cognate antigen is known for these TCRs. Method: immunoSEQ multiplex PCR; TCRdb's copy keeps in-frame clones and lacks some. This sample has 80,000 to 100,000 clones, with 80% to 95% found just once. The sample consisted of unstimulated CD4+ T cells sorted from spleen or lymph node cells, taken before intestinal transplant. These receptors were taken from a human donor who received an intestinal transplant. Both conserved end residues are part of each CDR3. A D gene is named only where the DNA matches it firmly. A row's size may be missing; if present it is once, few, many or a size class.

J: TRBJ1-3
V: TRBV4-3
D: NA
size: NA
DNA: TGCGCCAGCAGCCAAGTATTATTGTCAGGGGTCTCTGGAAACACCATATATTTT
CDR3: CASSQVLLSGVSGNTIYF

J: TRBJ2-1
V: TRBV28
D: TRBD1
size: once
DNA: TGTGCCAGCCTACCCGGGACAGGTAATTACAATGAGCAGTTCTTC
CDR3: CASLPGTGNYNEQFF

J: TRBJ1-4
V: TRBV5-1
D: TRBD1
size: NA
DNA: TGCGCCAGCTCCGGGGGGACAGGGGATGAAAAACTGTTTTTT
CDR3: CASSGGTGDEKLFF

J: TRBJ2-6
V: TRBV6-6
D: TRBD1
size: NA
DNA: TGTGCCAGCAGTCTCATACAGGGGGCTGGGGCCAACGTCCTGACTTTC
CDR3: CASSLIQGAGANVLTF

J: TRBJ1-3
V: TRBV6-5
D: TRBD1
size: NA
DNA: TGTGCCAGCAGAATTACAGGGGCAGGAGGAAACACCATATATTTT
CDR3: CASRITGAGGNTIYF

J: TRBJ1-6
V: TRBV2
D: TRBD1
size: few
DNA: TGTGCCAGCAGGACAGGGACCTCACCCCTCCACTTT
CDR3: CASRTGTSPLHF

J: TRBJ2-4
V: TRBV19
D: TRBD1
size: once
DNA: TGTGCCAGTAGACGGACAGGGGTTGGCAACATTCAGTACTTC
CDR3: CASRRTGVGNIQYF

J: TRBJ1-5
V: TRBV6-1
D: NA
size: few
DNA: TGTGCCAGCAGTGGTCAACAGGTTACTCAGCCCCAGCATTTT
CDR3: CASSGQQVTQPQHF

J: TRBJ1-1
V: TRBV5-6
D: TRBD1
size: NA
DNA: TGTGCCAGCAGTCGGACAGGTTTGACTGAAGCTTTCTTT
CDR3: CASSRTGLTEAFF

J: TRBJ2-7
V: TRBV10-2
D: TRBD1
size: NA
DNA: TGCGCCAGCATTCCGCTGGGACAGGGTTCCTACGAGCAGTACTTC
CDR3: CASIPLGQGSYEQYF

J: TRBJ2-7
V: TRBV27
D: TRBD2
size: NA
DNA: TGTGCCAGCAGTCCCCGGCCGACTAGCGGGGCCTACGAGCAGTACTTC
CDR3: CASSPRPTSGAYEQYF

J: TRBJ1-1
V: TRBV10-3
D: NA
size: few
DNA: TGTGCCATCACGAATTCAGGACAGCAAGCTTTCTTT
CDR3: CAITNSGQQAFF

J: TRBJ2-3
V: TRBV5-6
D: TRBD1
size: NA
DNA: TGTGCCAGCAGCTACGGACAGGGGCGAACAGATACGCAGTATTTT
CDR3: CASSYGQGRTDTQYF

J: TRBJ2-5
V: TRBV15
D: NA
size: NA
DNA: TGTGCCACCAGCAGAGATAACACCCAAGAGACCCAGTACTTC
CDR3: CATSRDNTQETQYF

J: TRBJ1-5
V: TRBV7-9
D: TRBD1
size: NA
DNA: TGTGCCAGCAGCCGACAGGGTAGCAATCAGCCCCAGCATTTT
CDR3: CASSRQGSNQPQHF

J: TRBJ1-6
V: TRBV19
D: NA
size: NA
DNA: TGTGCCAGTAGTATGGCCGCTAATTCACCCCTCCACTTT
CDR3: CASSMAANSPLHF

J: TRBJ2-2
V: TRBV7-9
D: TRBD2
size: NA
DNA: TGTGCCAGCAGAGTCAGCGGGAGGCCCCGAAACACCGGGGAGCTGTTTTTT
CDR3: CASRVSGRPRNTGELFF

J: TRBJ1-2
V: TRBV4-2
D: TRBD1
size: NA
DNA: TGTGCCAGCAGCCAAGAAGTCGGGACAGGAGGTGGCTACACCTTC
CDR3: CASSQEVGTGGGYTF

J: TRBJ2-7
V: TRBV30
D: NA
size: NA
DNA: TGTGCCTGGAGTGTATGGCAGGACTCCTACGAGCAGTACTTC
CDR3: CAWSVWQDSYEQYF

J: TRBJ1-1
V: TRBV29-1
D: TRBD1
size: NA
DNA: TGCAGCGCCTGGGACAGCCTGAACACTGAAGCTTTCTTT
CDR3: CSAWDSLNTEAFF

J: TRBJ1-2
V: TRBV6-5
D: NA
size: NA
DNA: TGTGCCAGCAGTTACAGGGGATACTATGGCTACACCTTC
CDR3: CASSYRGYYGYTF

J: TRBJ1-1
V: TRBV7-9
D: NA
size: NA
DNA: TGTGCCAGCAGCTTTTCGACTGAAGCTTTCTTT
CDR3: CASSFSTEAFF

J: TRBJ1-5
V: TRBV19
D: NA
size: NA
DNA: TGTGCCAGTAGTACCCGAAATACAGGGACCCTCGATCAGCCCCAGCATTTT
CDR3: CASSTRNTGTLDQPQHF

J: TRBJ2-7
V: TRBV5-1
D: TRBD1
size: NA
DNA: TGCGCCAGCAGCCGTCTGGACAGGGGGGGCTACGAGCAGTACTTC
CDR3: CASSRLDRGGYEQYF

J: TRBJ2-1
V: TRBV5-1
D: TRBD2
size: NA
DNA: TGCGCCAGCAGCTTGGCGCTAGCGGGAATGCTTGAGCAGTTCTTC
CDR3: CASSLALAGMLEQFF

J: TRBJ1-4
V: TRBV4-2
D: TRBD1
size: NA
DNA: TGTGCCAGCAGCCTTACCGGGACAGGGGGCCTTGAAAATGAAAAACTGTTTTTT
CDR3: CASSLTGTGGLENEKLFF

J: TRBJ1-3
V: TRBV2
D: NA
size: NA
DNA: TGTGCCAGCAGTGAATCGGGCTCTGGAAACACCATATATTTT
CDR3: CASSESGSGNTIYF

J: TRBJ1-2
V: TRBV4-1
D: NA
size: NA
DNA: TGCGCCAGCAGCCAAGAGAGGCCGGGGGATGGCTACACCTTC
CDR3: CASSQERPGDGYTF

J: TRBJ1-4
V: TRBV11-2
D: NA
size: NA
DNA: TGTGCCAGCAGCACAGGAAGAGTCTTTACAACTAATGAAAAACTGTTTTTT
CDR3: CASSTGRVFTTNEKLFF

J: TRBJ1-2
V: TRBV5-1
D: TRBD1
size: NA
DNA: TGCGCCAGCAGCCAGGACAGGCTGGGCGGCTACACCTTC
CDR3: CASSQDRLGGYTF

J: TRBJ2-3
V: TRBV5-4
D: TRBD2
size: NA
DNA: TGTGCCAGCAGCTGGGGGCGGGAGGGCACAGATACGCAGTATTTT
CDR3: CASSWGREGTDTQYF

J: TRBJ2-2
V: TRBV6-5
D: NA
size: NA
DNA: TGTGCCAGCAGAGCCACAGGGAACACCGGGGAGCTGTTTTTT
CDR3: CASRATGNTGELFF

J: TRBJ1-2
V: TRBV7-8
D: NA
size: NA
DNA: TGTGCCAGCAGCTTAGATTCTCTCTTGGGCTACACCTTC
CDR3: CASSLDSLLGYTF